One and the same sample provided the 2 T cell receptor beta chains below, sequenced in a study of memory CD4+ T cells and cytomegalovirus serostatus. Clones were read by immunoSEQ multiplex PCR, and TCRdb kept only the in-frame ones, dropping some. The table has some 95,000 clones, about four fifths seen once. The sort gate was single viable CD3+CD4+CD8-CD45RO+ cells for memory CD4+ T cells. Sequencing was carried out using memory CD4+ T cells from blood. The receptors come from an adult in good health and CMV-seropositive.

This chain joins TRBV9 and TRBJ2-3; TRBD1 matches at 7 bases. The CDR3 is 15 residues long. The trim removed 4 bases at V and 3 bases at J, leaving 8 bases unmatched. Germline assignment: CDR1 SGDLS and CDR2 YYNGEE. The CDR3 nucleotides are TGTGCCAGCAGCCTCCGCTGGGGACAGACAGATACGCAGTATTTT. This sequence encodes CASSLRWGQTDTQYF.

This sequence joins TRBV9 and TRBJ2-5; 9 nucleotides agree with TRBD1. V lost 3 bases, J lost 5 bases, and 8 bases stayed unmatched. The CDR3 totals 15 residues. CDR1 and CDR2 from the germline V gene are SGDLS and YYNGEE. For the CDR3, the DNA is TGTGCCAGCAGCGCCGGGACAGGGACGTGGGAGACCCAGTACTTC. Translated, it gives CASSAGTGTWETQYF.